This T cell receptor (beta chain) was captured by sequencing in a study of T-cell reconstitution after alpha-beta-depleted transplantation in children. Study-wide points: Some patients owed their high day-60 TCRbeta diversity to surviving recipient T cells and thymic progenitors. By one year post-transplant, T-cell counts and diversity largely arose from T cells that were newly produced. After transplant, at about two months, alpha-beta T cells were reportedly derived from several hundred expanded graft clones.

Trimming shortened V by 0 bases and J by 4 bases, and 10 bases separated the two germline ends. Germline V gene lookup returns CDR1 SQVTM and CDR2 ANQGSEA. The CDR3 runs to 14 residues. This clonotype showed up just a few times. Its antigen remains unknown. TCRbeta library construction was performed incorporating unique molecular identifiers. TCRdb passed the PCR reads through MiXCR, listing each CDR3 protein once. The sample comprises about 830,000 distinct CDR3 sequences, roughly 16% of which are singletons, and just under 5% rests with the top ten. This clonotype was sampled from a male patient between 10 and 17 years old who had a stem cell transplant for acute lymphoblastic leukemia, so the T cells may come from the graft donor. The chain recombines TRBV29-1 with TRBJ2-1; perhaps TRBD2 as D (6 bases). Sequences were derived from PBMCs, mostly from graft donor cells, sampled 360 days after TCRalphabeta/CD19-depleted stem cell transplant. The CDR3: CSVEDPGGYNEQFF. The CDR3 DNA reads as TGCAGCGTTGAAGATCCTGGGGGGTACAATGAGCAGTTCTTC.